This T cell receptor (beta chain) came from a study of CXCR3-negative and CXCR3-positive naive CD8 T cells. Overall study: The study obtained 140 million or so TRB reads, about 1.5 +/- 0.3 million per library.

This CDR3 region has 16 residues. Germline CDR1 LNHNV, CDR2 YYDKDF (reference sequence). About this clonotype: Its matching antigen is unknown.

Subsets of CD8+ T cells were each sorted in triplicate at some 300,000 cells apiece. General study results and limits: Memory CD8+ T cell repertoires were far less diverse than both naive subsets. Relative to CXCR3-negative naive cells, CXCR3-positive naive cells had more hydrophobic TRB CDR3s. Memory cells showed distinct TRBV-TRBJ patterns, while the two naive subsets matched.

Preparation of TRB cDNA libraries relied on 5' RACE carrying UMI labels. TCRdb re-called the 5' RACE reads; every CDR3 protein appears as one record, without DNA. The repertoire shows about 140,000 distinct CDR3 sequences; the top ten hold roughly 0.41%. The J gene is TRBJ2-7, the V gene TRBV15. Sequenced: naive CXCR3+ CD8+ T cells from blood. Described subset: CD45RO-CCR7+CD27+CD95- naive CD8+ T cells expressing CXCR3 (TNR3+). The sequence derives from a human donor in good health. Some clones in this sample may be carry-over from other donors' samples. CDR3 residues: CATSRDRGLAGGEQYF. Complete variable domain (other parts from reference TRBV15 and TRBJ2-7): DAMVIQNPRYQVTQFGKPVTLSCSQTLNHNVMYWYQQKSSQAPKLLFHYYDKDFNNEADTPDNFQSRRPNTSFCFLDIRSPGLGDTAMYLCATSRDRGLAGGEQYFGPGTRLTVT.